This TCR beta chain was sequenced for a study of blood T cell repertoires in COVID-19. Across the study: Acute-phase and convalescent COVID-19 samples originated in the United States, Italy and Spain. The analysed material was cDNA or gDNA that came from T cells, B-cell-depleted T cells, or PBMCs.

Germline loops: CDR1 MGHRA, CDR2 YSYEKL. This CDR3 is built from 16 residues. V trimming: 1 base; J trimming: 4 bases; junction bases outside the gene matches: 9. Original handling: Reference gene primer amplification yielded estimated nucleated cell counts. The repertoire was sequenced with immunoSEQ multiplex PCR; TCRdb's copy has only in-frame clones and lacks some. V and J calls and clone size are given by that table; D and trimming were obtained from the DNA. This table holds around 30,000 clones, roughly three quarters found once. The sequence was collected from a human donor in a cohort sampled during active COVID-19. This rearrangement joins TRBV4-1 to TRBJ2-7; 8 bases are shared with TRBD2. The material sequenced was peripheral blood. CDR3 sequence reads: CASSQVDLVAGYEQYF. In DNA form, the CDR3 reads TGCGCCAGCAGCCAAGTCGATCTTGTAGCGGGATACGAGCAGTACTTC.